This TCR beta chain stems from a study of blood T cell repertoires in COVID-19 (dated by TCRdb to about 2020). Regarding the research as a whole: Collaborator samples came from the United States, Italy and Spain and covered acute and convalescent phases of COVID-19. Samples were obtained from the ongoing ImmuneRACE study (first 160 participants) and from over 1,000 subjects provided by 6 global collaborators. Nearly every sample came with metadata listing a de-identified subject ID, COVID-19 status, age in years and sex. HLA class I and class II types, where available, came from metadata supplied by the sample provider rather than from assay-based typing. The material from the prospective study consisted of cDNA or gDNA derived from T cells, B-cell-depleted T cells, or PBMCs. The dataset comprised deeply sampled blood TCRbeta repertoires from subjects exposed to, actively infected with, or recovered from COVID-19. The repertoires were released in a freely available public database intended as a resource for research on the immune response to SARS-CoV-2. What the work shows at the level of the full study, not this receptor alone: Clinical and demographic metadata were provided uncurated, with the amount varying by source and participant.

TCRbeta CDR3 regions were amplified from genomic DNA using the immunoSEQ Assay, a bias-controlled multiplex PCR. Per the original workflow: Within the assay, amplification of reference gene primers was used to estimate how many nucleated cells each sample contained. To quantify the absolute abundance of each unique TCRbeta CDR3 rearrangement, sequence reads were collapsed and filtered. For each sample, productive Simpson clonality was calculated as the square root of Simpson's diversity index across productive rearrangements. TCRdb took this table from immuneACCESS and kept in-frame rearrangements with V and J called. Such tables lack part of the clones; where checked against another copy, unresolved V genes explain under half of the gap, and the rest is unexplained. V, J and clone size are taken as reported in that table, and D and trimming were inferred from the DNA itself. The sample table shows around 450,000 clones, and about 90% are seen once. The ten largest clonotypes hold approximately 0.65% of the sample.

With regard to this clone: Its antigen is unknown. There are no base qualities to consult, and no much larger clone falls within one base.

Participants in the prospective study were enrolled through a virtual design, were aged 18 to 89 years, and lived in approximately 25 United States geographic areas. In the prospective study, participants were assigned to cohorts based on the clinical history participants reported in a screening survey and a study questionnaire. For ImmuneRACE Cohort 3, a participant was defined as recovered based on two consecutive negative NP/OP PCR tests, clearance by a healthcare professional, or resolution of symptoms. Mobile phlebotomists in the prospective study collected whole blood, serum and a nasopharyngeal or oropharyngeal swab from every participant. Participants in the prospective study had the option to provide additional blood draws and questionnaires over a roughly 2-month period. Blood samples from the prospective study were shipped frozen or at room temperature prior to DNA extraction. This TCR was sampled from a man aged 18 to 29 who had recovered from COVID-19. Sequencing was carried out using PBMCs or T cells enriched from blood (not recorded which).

CDR3 protein: CASSPQLSSYNEQFF. The nucleotide sequence is TGTGCCAGCTCACCACAACTGAGTAGCTATAATGAGCAGTTCTTC. Recombination linked TRBV18 to TRBJ2-1; the D gene identity is not certain. Taken from cysteine to phenylalanine, the CDR3 has 15 residues. The only DNA kept is the CDR3, 45 bases in frame from the first base. The junction shows trimming of 1 base on V and 7 bases on J, plus 14 bases between the germline ends. From a lookup of the germline V gene, CDR1 and CDR2 are KGHSH and LQKENI.